What follows describes a single T cell receptor beta chain. Its antigen is not identified. This specimen comes from a study of monozygotic twins with inflammatory bowel disease. Study observations and caveats: Researchers were unable to tell different T cell subtypes apart. The authors note that differing immunosuppressive treatments may have added variability to patient repertoires.

CDR3 length: 12 amino acids. Germline CDR1 MNHEY, CDR2 SVGEGT. Each UMI, carrying a 6-nucleotide sample barcode, came from template switching. TCRdb reanalyzed the 5' RACE reads and collapses them to one entry per CDR3 protein, without DNA. The table lists about 300,000 distinct CDR3 sequences, with roughly 5.3% in the top ten. The chain links TRBV6-2 or TRBV6-3 to TRBJ2-7. The specimen was blood. This TCR was recovered from a human donor with ulcerative colitis or Crohn's disease, or a healthy co-twin of an affected twin (not recorded which). The CDR3 is CASRQGSYEQYF.